This TCR beta chain originates from a study of blood T cell repertoires in COVID-19 (TCRdb year 2020). Background on the whole study: Samples from collaborators originated in the United States, Italy and Spain and spanned both the acute and convalescent phases of COVID-19. A de-identified subject ID, COVID-19 status, age in years and sex were almost always included in the sample metadata. Where available, HLA class I and class II types were obtained from metadata supplied by the sample provider rather than from assay-based typing. Samples came from the ongoing ImmuneRACE study (first 160 participants) plus 1,254 subjects from 6 global collaborators. Deeply sampled blood TCRbeta repertoires from subjects exposed to, actively infected with, or recovered from COVID-19 were included in the dataset. The prospective study material was composed of cDNA or gDNA derived from T cells, B-cell-depleted T cells, or PBMCs. A freely available public database, intended as a resource for researchers studying the immune response to SARS-CoV-2, is where the repertoires were released. What the study reported, not specific to this receptor: Clinical and demographic metadata were provided uncurated, with the amount varying by source and participant.

In this sample, this clone turned up once. Its antigen specificity is not known. No quality values exist for individual bases; no much larger clone is one base distant. TCRbeta CDR3 regions were amplified from genomic DNA by means of the immunoSEQ Assay, a bias-controlled multiplex PCR. From the authors' description of their analysis: Nucleated cell counts per sample were estimated from amplification of reference gene primers within the assay. To quantify the absolute abundance of each unique TCRbeta CDR3 rearrangement, sequence reads were collapsed and filtered. For each sample, productive Simpson clonality was calculated by taking the square root of Simpson's diversity index across productive rearrangements. TCRdb retrieved this table from immuneACCESS and kept in-frame rearrangements only. Not all clones are present; in checked studies, unresolved V genes account for under half, and no reason is known for the remainder. From that table come the V and J calls and clone size; the DNA was used to work out D and trimming. This sample holds 240,000 or so clones; around 86% were observed only once. The leading ten clones occupy roughly 1.9% of the sample.

The CDR3 holds 12 amino acids from the cysteine to the phenylalanine. Just the 36-base CDR3 DNA is kept, in frame starting at base 1. The junction carries 11 bases between V and J, which are trimmed by 2 bases and 10 bases respectively. Another Seattle source contributed samples from volunteer blood donors who had recovered from COVID-19. Whole blood was collected in K2EDTA tubes by collaborating institutions according to the institutions' own protocols. For TCRbeta analysis, collaborators shipped samples as frozen whole blood, isolated PBMCs, or DNA extracted from either of those sample types. This clonotype was obtained from a young man who had recovered from COVID-19. The sequenced sample consisted of peripheral blood. This sequence uses TRBV12-3 or TRBV12-4 and TRBJ1-2, with TRBD1 tentatively as D gene (6 bases match). The sequence in DNA is TGTGCCAGCAGTTTAACACAGGGTGACTACACCTTC. Its coded protein is CASSLTQGDYTF.